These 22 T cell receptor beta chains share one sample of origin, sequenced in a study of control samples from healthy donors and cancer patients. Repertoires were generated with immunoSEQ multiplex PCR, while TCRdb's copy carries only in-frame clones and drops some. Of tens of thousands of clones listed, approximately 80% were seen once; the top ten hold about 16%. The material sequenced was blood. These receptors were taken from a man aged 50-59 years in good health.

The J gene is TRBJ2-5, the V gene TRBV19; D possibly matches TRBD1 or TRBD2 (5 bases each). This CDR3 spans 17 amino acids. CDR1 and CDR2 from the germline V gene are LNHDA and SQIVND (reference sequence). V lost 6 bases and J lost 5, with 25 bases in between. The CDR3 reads CASRSRIGVSEGETQYF. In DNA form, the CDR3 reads TGTGCCAGTAGATCCCGTATAGGGGTGTCCGAGGGGGAGACCCAGTACTTC.

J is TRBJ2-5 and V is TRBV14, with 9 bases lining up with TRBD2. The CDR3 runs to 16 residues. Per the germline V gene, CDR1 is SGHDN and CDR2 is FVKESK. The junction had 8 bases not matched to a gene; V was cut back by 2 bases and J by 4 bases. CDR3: CASSQIAGGPRETQYF. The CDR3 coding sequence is TGTGCCAGCAGCCAAATTGCGGGAGGGCCACGAGAGACCCAGTACTTC.

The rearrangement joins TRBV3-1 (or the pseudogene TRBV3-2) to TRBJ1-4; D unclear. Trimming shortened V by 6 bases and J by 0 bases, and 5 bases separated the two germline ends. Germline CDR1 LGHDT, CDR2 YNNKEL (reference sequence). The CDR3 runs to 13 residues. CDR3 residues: CASSQSTNEKLFF. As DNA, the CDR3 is TGTGCCAGCAGTCAGTCAACTAATGAAAAACTGTTTTTT.

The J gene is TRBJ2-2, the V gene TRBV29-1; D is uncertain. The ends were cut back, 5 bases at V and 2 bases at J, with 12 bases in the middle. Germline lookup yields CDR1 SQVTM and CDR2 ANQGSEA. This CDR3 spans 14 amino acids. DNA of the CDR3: TGCAGCGTTCTGACGGAAAGCAACACCGGGGAGCTGTTTTTT. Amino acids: CSVLTESNTGELFF.

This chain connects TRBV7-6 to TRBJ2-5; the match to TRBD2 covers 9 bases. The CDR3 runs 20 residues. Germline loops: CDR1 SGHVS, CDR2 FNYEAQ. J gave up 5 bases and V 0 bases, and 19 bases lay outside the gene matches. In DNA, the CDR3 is TGTGCCAGCAGCTTAGCTATTGCGGGCTCTGCGGGAGGGCTCAGTGAGACCCAGTACTTC. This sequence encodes CASSLAIAGSAGGLSETQYF.

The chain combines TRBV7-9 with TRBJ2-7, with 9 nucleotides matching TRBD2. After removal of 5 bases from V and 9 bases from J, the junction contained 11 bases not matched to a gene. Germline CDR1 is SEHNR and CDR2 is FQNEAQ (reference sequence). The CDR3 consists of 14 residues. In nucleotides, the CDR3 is TGTGCCAGCAGCGTTAGCGGGAGTGCCGCTCCGCAGTACTTC. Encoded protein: CASSVSGSAAPQYF.

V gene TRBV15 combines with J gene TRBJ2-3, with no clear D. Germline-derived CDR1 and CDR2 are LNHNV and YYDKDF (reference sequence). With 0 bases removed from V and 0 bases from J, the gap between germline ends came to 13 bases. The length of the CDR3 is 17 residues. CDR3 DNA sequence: TGTGCCACCAGCAGAGATCTTTATCTTTCTAGCACAGATACGCAGTATTTT. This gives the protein CATSRDLYLSSTDTQYF.

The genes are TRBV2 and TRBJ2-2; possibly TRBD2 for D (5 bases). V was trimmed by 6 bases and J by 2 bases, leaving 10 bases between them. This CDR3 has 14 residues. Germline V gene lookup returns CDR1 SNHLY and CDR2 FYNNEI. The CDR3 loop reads CASREDHNTGELFF. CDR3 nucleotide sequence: TGTGCCAGCAGGGAGGACCACAACACCGGGGAGCTGTTTTTT.

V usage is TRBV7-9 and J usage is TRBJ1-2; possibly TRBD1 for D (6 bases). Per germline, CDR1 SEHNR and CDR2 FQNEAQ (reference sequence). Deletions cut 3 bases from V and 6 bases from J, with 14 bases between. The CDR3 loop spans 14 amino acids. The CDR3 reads CASSFGWGADGYTF. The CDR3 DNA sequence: TGTGCCAGCAGCTTTGGCTGGGGGGCGGATGGCTACACCTTC. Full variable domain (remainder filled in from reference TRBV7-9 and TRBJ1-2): DTGVSQNPRHKITKRGQNVTFRCDPISEHNRLYWYRQTLGQGPEFLTYFQNEAQLEKSRLLSDRFSAERPKGSFSTLEIQRTEQGDSAMYLCASSFGWGADGYTFGSGTRLTVV.

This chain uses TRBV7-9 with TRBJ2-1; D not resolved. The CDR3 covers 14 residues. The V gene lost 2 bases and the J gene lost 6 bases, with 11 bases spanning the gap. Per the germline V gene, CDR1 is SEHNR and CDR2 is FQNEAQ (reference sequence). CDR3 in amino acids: CASSLQVDFNEQFF. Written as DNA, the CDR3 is TGTGCCAGCAGCTTACAGGTCGATTTCAATGAGCAGTTCTTC. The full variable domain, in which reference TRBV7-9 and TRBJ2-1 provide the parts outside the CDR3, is DTGVSQNPRHKITKRGQNVTFRCDPISEHNRLYWYRQTLGQGPEFLTYFQNEAQLEKSRLLSDRFSAERPKGSFSTLEIQRTEQGDSAMYLCASSLQVDFNEQFFGPGTRLTVL.

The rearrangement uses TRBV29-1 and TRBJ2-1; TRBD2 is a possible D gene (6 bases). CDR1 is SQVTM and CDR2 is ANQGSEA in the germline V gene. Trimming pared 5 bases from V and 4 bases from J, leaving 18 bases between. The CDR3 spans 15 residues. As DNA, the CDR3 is TGCAGCGTTCCGGGCGGGGCTAGCGCTTACAATGAGCAGTTCTTC. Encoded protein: CSVPGGASAYNEQFF.

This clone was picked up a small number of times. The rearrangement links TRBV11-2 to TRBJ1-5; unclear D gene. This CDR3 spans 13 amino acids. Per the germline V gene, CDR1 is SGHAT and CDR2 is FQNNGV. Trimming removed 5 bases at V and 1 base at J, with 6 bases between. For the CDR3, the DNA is TGTGCCAGCAGCAAACAGAGCAATCAGCCCCAGCATTTT. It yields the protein CASSKQSNQPQHF.

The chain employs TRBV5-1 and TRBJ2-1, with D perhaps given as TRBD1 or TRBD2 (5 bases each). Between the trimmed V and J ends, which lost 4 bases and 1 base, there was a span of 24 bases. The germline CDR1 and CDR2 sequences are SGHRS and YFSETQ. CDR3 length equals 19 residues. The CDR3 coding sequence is TGCGCCAGCAGCCCAAGGGACGTGTCGGGGACCCGGTCCTACAATGAGCAGTTCTTC. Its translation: CASSPRDVSGTRSYNEQFF.

CDR3 DNA: TGTGCCAGCAGCTGGGAGGGGGCGGGGACTTACAATGAGCAGTTCTTC. Its translation: CASSWEGAGTYNEQFF. This sequence joins TRBV5-6 and TRBJ2-1; D possibly matches TRBD1 or TRBD2 (7 bases each). V lost 3 bases and J 4 bases, leaving 17 bases between the germline ends. Germline V gene data show CDR1 as SGHDT and CDR2 as YYEEEE. This CDR3 is 16 amino acids long.

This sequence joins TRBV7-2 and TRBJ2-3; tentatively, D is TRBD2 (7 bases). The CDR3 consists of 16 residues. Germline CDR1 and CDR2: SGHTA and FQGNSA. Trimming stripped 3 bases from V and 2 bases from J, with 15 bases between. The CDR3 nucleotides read TGTGCCAGCAGCTTCGCTGGGGGGGCACTCACAGATACGCAGTATTTT. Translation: CASSFAGGALTDTQYF.

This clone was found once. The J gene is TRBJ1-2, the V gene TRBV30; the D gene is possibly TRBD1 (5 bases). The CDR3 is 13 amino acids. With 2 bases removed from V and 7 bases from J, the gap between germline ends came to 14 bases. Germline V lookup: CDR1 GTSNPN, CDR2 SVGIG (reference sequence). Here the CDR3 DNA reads TGTGCCTGGAGTTCCCAGGGAGTGGGTGGCTACACCTTC. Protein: CAWSSQGVGGYTF.

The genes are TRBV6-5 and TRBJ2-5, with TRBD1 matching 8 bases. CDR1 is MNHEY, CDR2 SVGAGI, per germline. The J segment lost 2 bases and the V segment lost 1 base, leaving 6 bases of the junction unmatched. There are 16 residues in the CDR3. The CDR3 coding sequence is TGTGCCAGCAGTTACTTTGGGACAGGAAGACAAGAGACCCAGTACTTC. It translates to CASSYFGTGRQETQYF.

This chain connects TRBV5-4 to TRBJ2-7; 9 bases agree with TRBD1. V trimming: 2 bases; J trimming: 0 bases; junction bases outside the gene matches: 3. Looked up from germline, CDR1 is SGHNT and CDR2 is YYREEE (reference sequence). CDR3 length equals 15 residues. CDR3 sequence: CASSLGTGTSYEQYF. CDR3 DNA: TGTGCCAGCAGCTTAGGGACAGGGACCTCCTACGAGCAGTACTTC.

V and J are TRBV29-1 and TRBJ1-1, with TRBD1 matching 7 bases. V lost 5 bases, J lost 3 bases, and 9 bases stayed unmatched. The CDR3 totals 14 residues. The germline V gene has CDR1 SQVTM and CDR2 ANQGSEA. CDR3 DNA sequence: TGCAGCGTTACAGGGGAATTAGGGTACACTGAAGCTTTCTTT. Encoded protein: CSVTGELGYTEAFF.

CDR3 sequence (DNA): TGTGCCACCAGTGACCCCCATACGGGGTTTACTGAGCAGTTCTTC. This encodes CATSDPHTGFTEQFF. J is TRBJ2-1 and V is TRBV24-1, with a possible D match to TRBD2 (5 bases). CDR1 and CDR2 from the germline V gene are KGHDR and SFDVKD. The CDR3 has 15 amino acids. Trimming left V 4 bases short and J 9 bases short, with 18 bases between.

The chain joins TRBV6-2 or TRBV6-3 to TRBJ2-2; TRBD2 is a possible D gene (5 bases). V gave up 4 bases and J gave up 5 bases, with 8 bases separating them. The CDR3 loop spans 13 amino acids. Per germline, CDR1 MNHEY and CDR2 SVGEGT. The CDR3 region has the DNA TGTGCCAGCAGTTTTTGGACTACCGGGGAGCTGTTTTTT. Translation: CASSFWTTGELFF.

CDR3 nucleotides: TGTGCCAGCAGTACCCGACTAGCGGGAGTCGACCAAGAGACCCAGTACTTC. Protein product: CASSTRLAGVDQETQYF. The J gene is TRBJ2-5, the V gene TRBV2; 12 nucleotides agree with TRBD2. The CDR3 runs to 17 residues. Germline V gives CDR1 SNHLY, CDR2 FYNNEI. V trimming: 5 bases; J trimming: 0 bases; junction bases outside the gene matches: 7. Using reference TRBV2 and TRBJ2-5 for the parts outside the CDR3, the full variable domain is EPEVTQTPSHQVTQMGQEVILRCVPISNHLYFYWYRQILGQKVEFLVSFYNNEISEKSEIFDDQFSVERPDGSNFTLKIRSTKLEDSAMYFCASSTRLAGVDQETQYFGPGTRLLVL.